Below are 7 T cell receptor beta chains sequenced from a single sample in a study of cytomegalovirus exposure and HLA in healthy donors. The study ran its PCR with 60 Vbeta and 13 Jbeta primers. Only in-frame clones appear in the TCRdb table, and some are missing; sequencing was by immunoSEQ multiplex PCR. The sample comprises some 70,000 clones, about 75% of which are singletons, and more than 2.5% rests with the top ten. What was sequenced was PBMCs. These receptors all come from a man between 18 and 35 years old in good health and CMV-seronegative.

The chain is built from TRBV6-5 and TRBJ1-1; 9 positions agree with TRBD1. This CDR3 has 15 residues. Trimming took 5 bases from V and 3 from J; bases not matched to a gene: 7. Germline V gene sequence: CDR1 MNHEY, CDR2 SVGAGI. Here the CDR3 reads CASSVQGASDTEAFF. CDR3 in DNA: TGTGCCAGCAGTGTACAGGGGGCGTCGGACACTGAAGCTTTCTTT.

The chain has TRBV5-1 and TRBJ1-1; D gene ambiguous. This CDR3 contains 17 residues. The germline V gene encodes CDR1 SGHRS and CDR2 YFSETQ. Trimming removed 0 bases at V and 1 base at J, with 16 bases between. The CDR3 is CASSLAGVSHPNTEAFF. CDR3 sequence (DNA): TGCGCCAGCAGCTTGGCCGGAGTCAGCCACCCGAACACTGAAGCTTTCTTT.

V gene TRBV7-3 combines with J gene TRBJ1-6, with D unresolved. In germline, CDR1 is SGHTA, CDR2 FQGTGA. Between the trimmed V and J ends, which lost 5 bases and 5 bases, there was a span of 13 bases. The CDR3 runs to 15 residues. Written as DNA, the CDR3 is TGTGCCAGCAGCGCCCAAGGAGGAGATAATTCACCCCTCCACTTT. Its translation is CASSAQGGDNSPLHF.

The chain is built from TRBV5-8 and TRBJ1-5; TRBD1 matches at 8 bases. CDR3 length: 15 amino acids. From germline, CDR1 is SGHTS and CDR2 YDEGEE. V gave up 1 base and J gave up 7 bases; unmatched junction bases: 7. The CDR3 reads CASSLSWDRLQPQHF. The CDR3 DNA reads TGTGCCAGCAGCTTGTCGTGGGACAGGTTGCAGCCCCAGCATTTT.

The gene calls are TRBV5-1 and TRBJ1-2; D possibly corresponds to TRBD1 (5 bases). Germline CDR1 SGHRS, CDR2 YFSETQ. The germline V and J ends were trimmed by 1 base and 6 bases, with 13 bases remaining between them. The CDR3 extends over 14 amino acids. Written as DNA, the CDR3 is TGCGCCAGCAGCTTGATAGGGGATGGAAATGGCTACACCTTC. Translation: CASSLIGDGNGYTF.

V gene TRBV18 combines with J gene TRBJ1-1; D gene uncertain. The length of the CDR3 is 13 residues. V lost 6 bases and J 1 base, leaving 9 bases between the germline ends. Germline loops: CDR1 KGHSH, CDR2 LQKENI. The CDR3 region is CASSPTENTEAFF. For the CDR3, the DNA is TGTGCCAGCTCGCCTACAGAGAACACTGAAGCTTTCTTT.

This clone was observed once. This CDR3 is CASSPQVGQQLYEQYF. In nucleotides, the CDR3 is TGTGCCAGCAGCCCCCAGGTGGGACAGCAACTATACGAGCAGTACTTC. This rearrangement joins TRBV11-2 to TRBJ2-7; 7 bases match TRBD1. Germline V gene data show CDR1 as SGHAT and CDR2 as FQNNGV. This CDR3 is built from 16 residues. V lost 5 bases and J lost 4; bases outside the gene matches: 14.